Here is one T cell receptor (beta chain) with its context. What it binds is unknown. V lost 6 bases to trimming and J lost 0 bases, with 12 bases between them. Germline V gene lookup returns CDR1 MNHNY and CDR2 SVGAGI (reference sequence). The CDR3 is made up of 14 amino acids. This specimen belongs to a study of T cell responses to AZD1222 COVID-19 vaccine. General study results and limits: The CD4 TCRs associated with vaccination extended across spike and predominated at 160-218 and 743-854. Spike-specific TCR depth and breadth grew after two AZD1222 doses.

TCRdb's table, derived via immunoSEQ multiplex PCR, lists solely in-frame clones and lacks some. Among more than 100,000 clones listed, about nine tenths were seen once. This chain uses TRBV6-6 with TRBJ2-7, with D possibly being TRBD1 (5 bases). The sequence was collected from an adult who received the AZD1222 COVID-19 vaccine. The input for sequencing was peripheral blood, taken 28 days after the second AZD1222 dose. The CDR3 DNA is TGTGCCAGCAGGGTGCAGGGAAGCTCCTACGAGCAGTACTTC. This codes for CASRVQGSSYEQYF.